Sequencing of this T cell receptor (beta chain) was carried out in a study of T-cell memory formation after mild COVID-19. Regarding the study as a whole: The study found balanced CD4/CD8 in clones contracting day 15 to 85 and a CD4+ lean in later expanders.

As concerns this clonotype: What it binds is not known.

TCRdb ran MiXCR on the 5' RACE reads and lists one entry per CDR3 protein. The sample consists of roughly 130,000 distinct CDR3 sequences, around 6.3% of them appearing once. Sequenced sample: PBMCs or a T cell subset sorted from them (not recorded which). The sequence came from an adult woman who had mild COVID-19 (a few samples of this study predate the infection). Cell type and time point are not known.

For the CDR3, the DNA is TGCAGCGTTGAATTACGGAGGGCTAGAAGCTCCTACAATGAGCAGTTCTTC. It codes for CSVELRRARSSYNEQFF. V usage is TRBV29-1 and J usage is TRBJ2-1, with D maybe TRBD2 (6 bases). V lost 2 bases and J lost 0, with 17 bases in between. The CDR3 loop spans 17 amino acids. Germline CDR1 and CDR2: SQVTM and ANQGSEA.